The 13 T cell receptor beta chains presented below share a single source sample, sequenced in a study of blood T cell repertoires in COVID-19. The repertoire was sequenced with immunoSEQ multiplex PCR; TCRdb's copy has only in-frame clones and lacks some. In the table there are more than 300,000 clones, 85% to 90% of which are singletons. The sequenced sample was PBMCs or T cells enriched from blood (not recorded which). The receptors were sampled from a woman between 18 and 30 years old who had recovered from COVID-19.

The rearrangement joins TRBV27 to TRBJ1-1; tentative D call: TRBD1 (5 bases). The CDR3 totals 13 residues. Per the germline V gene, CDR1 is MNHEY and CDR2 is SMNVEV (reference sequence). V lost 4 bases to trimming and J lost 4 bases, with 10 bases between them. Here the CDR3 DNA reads TGTGCCAGCAGTTCCCAGGGTTTCACTGAAGCTTTCTTT. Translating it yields CASSSQGFTEAFF.

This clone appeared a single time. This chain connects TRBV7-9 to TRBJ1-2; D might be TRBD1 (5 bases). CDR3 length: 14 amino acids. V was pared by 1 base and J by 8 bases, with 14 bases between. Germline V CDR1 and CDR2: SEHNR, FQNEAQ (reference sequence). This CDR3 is CASSLDTGREGYTF. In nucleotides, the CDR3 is TGTGCCAGCAGCTTAGACACGGGGCGGGAAGGCTACACCTTC.

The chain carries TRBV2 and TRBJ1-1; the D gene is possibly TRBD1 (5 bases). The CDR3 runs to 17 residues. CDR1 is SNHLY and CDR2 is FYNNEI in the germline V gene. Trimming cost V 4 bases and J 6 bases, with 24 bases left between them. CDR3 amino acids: CASSVLAEPDRGAEAFF. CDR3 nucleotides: TGTGCCAGCAGTGTTCTGGCGGAGCCAGACAGAGGCGCTGAAGCTTTCTTT.

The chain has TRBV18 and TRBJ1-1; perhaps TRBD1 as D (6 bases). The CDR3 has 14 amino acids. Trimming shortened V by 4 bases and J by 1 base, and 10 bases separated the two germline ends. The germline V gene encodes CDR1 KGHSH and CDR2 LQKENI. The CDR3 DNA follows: TGTGCCAGCTCACTAAGGACAGAGAACACTGAAGCTTTCTTT. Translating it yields CASSLRTENTEAFF.

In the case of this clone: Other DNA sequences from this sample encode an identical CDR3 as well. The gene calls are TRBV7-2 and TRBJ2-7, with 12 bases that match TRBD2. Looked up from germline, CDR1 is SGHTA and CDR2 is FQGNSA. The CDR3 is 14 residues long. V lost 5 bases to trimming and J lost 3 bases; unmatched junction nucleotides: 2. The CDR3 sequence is CASSPTSGSYEQYF. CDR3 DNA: TGTGCCAGCAGCCCGACTAGCGGGAGCTACGAGCAGTACTTC.

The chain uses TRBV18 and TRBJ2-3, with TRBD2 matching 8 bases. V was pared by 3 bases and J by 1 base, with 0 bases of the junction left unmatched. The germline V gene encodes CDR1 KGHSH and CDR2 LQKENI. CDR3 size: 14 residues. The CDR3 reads CASSPTSGTDTQYF. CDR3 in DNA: TGTGCCAGCTCACCGACTAGCGGCACAGATACGCAGTATTTT.

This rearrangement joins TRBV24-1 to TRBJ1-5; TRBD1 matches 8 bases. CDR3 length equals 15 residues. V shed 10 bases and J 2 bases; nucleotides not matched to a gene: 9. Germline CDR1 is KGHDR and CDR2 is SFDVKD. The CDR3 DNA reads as TGTGCCACAAGGACAGGGCGTTTCGGCAATCAGCCCCAGCATTTT. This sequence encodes CATRTGRFGNQPQHF.

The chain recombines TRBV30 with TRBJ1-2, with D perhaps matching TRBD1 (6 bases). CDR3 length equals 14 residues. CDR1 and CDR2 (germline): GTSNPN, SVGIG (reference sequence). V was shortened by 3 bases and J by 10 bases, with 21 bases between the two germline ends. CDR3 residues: CAWRRGGESSPYTF. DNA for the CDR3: TGTGCCTGGAGAAGAGGGGGGGAAAGTTCGCCCTACACCTTC.

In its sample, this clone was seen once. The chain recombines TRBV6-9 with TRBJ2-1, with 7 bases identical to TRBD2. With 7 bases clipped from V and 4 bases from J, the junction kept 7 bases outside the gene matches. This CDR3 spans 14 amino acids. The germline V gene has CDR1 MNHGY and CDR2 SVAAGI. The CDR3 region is CASTLAGVYNEQFF. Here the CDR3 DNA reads TGTGCCAGCACCTTAGCGGGCGTTTACAATGAGCAGTTCTTC.

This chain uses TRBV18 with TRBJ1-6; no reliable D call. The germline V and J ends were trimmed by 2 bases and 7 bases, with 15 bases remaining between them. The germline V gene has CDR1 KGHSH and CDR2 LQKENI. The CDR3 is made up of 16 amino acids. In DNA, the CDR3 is TGTGCCAGCTCACCAAGGACTGACGGCTTCAATTCACCCCTCCACTTT. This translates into CASSPRTDGFNSPLHF.

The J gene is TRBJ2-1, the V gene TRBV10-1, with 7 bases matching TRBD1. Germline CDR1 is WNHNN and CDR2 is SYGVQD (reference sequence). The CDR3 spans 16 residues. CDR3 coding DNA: TGCGCTACCAGCAATTTCAGGGGGAGCTCCTACAATGAGCAGTTCTTC. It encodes CATSNFRGSSYNEQFF.

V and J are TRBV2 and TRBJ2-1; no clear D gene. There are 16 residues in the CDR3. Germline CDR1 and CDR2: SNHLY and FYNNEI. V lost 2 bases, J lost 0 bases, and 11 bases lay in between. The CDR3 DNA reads TGTGCCAGCAGTGAATATAGCCTGAGCTCCTACAATGAGCAGTTCTTC. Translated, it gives CASSEYSLSSYNEQFF.

CDR3 DNA sequence: TGTGCCAGCAGCCGACCTAGCGGGAATACCTACGAGCAGTACTTC. Its translation is CASSRPSGNTYEQYF. The chain uses TRBV13 and TRBJ2-7, with 9 bases aligning to TRBD2. Germline lookup yields CDR1 PRHDT and CDR2 FYEKMQ (reference sequence). The V segment lost 5 bases and the J segment 2 bases; nucleotides outside the gene matches: 7. The CDR3 is 15 residues long.